What follows are 20 T cell receptor beta chains derived from one specimen sequenced in a study of blood T cell repertoires in COVID-19. Libraries were prepared by immunoSEQ multiplex PCR; TCRdb keeps only in-frame clonotypes and omits some of them. The sample yields 320,000 or so clones, 88% seen once. Sequences were obtained from PBMCs or T cells enriched from blood (not recorded which). These receptors were obtained from a man aged 25-40 years who had recovered from COVID-19.

The genes are TRBV19 and TRBJ1-5; tentatively, D is TRBD1 (6 bases). V was cut by 10 bases and J by 0 bases, with 34 bases left in between. This CDR3 is 21 amino acids long. From germline, CDR1 is LNHDA and CDR2 SQIVND (reference sequence). The CDR3 is CATSSTDFMGTGFHSNQPQHF. The CDR3 DNA is TGTGCCACCAGTAGTACTGATTTTATGGGAACAGGGTTCCATAGCAATCAGCCCCAGCATTTT.

The chain carries TRBV11-3 and TRBJ2-3; D might be TRBD1 (5 bases). V dropped 3 bases and J dropped 4 bases, with 17 bases sitting between them. Germline V gene data show CDR1 as SGHNT and CDR2 as YENEEA. The CDR3 covers 16 residues. The CDR3: CASSFWTNADPDTQYF. The CDR3 coding sequence is TGTGCCAGCAGCTTCTGGACAAATGCGGACCCAGATACGCAGTATTTT.

This chain uses TRBV3-1 (or the pseudogene TRBV3-2) with TRBJ1-2; D is perhaps TRBD1 (6 bases). Germline lookup yields CDR1 LGHDT and CDR2 YNNKEL (reference sequence). The V gene lost 5 bases and the J gene lost 2 bases, with 6 bases spanning the gap. CDR3 size: 12 residues. CDR3 in amino acids: CASSDRNYGYTF. CDR3 nucleotides: TGTGCCAGCAGCGACAGGAACTATGGCTACACCTTC.

V usage is TRBV10-3 and J usage is TRBJ2-7; D might be TRBD2 (5 bases). Trimming left V 6 bases short and J 3 bases short, with 18 bases between. This CDR3 has 15 residues. Per the germline V gene, CDR1 is ENHRY and CDR2 is SYGVKD. This CDR3 reads CAIRASGPLYYEQYF. The CDR3 DNA follows: TGTGCCATCAGAGCCAGCGGCCCTCTCTACTACGAGCAGTACTTC.

The chain has TRBV2 and TRBJ1-5; weak D call: TRBD1 (6 bases). V lost 4 bases and J 9 bases, leaving 25 bases between the germline ends. The germline gives CDR1 SNHLY, CDR2 FYNNEI. This CDR3 has 17 amino acids. The CDR3 sequence: CASSGDTRGRYLGPQHF. CDR3 in DNA: TGTGCCAGCAGTGGGGACACCCGGGGTCGTTATTTAGGGCCCCAGCATTTT.

The rearrangement links TRBV16 to TRBJ1-6; D is perhaps TRBD1 (6 bases). Germline loops: CDR1 KGHSY, CDR2 FQNENV. V lost 6 bases and J lost 5, with 17 bases in between. CDR3 length: 16 amino acids. The CDR3 loop reads CASSGPGHLDNSPLHF. The DNA for the CDR3 is TGTGCCAGCAGTGGGCCGGGACATTTAGATAATTCACCCCTCCACTTT.

This clone occurred once. V is TRBV6-5 and J is TRBJ2-3; TRBD1 aligns across 7 bases. J was trimmed by 2 bases and V by 8 bases; bases with no gene match: 10. The germline V gene has CDR1 MNHEY and CDR2 SVGAGI. CDR3 length equals 15 residues. The CDR3 sequence: CASLVRTGSTDTQYF. The CDR3 region has the DNA TGTGCCAGCCTGGTCAGGACAGGTTCCACAGATACGCAGTATTTT.

V usage is TRBV2 and J usage is TRBJ2-7; D is possibly TRBD2 (6 bases). The CDR3 sequence is 13 residues long. Germline assignment: CDR1 SNHLY and CDR2 FYNNEI. Trimming cost V 3 bases and J 5 bases, with 11 bases left between them. In DNA, the CDR3 is TGTGCCAGCAGTGAGAGGAGGGGCGACGAGCAGTACTTC. Its translation is CASSERRGDEQYF. The variable domain in full, completed from reference TRBV2 and TRBJ2-7, reads EPEVTQTPSHQVTQMGQEVILRCVPISNHLYFYWYRQILGQKVEFLVSFYNNEISEKSEIFDDQFSVERPDGSNFTLKIRSTKLEDSAMYFCASSERRGDEQYFGPGTRLTVT.

The sample holds one count of this clone. The chain links TRBV5-1 to TRBJ2-1; 10 positions agree with TRBD2. Unmatched junction bases numbered 3, after V lost 2 bases and J lost 7 bases. The CDR3 totals 14 residues. Germline CDR1 and CDR2: SGHRS and YFSETQ. The CDR3 DNA reads TGCGCCAGCAGCTTAGCGGGGGGGAGGAATGAGCAGTTCTTC. Encoded protein: CASSLAGGRNEQFF.

This clone was detected only a few times. The chain employs TRBV30 and TRBJ2-7; 7 nucleotides line up with TRBD2. From germline, CDR1 is GTSNPN and CDR2 SVGIG (reference sequence). The CDR3 extends over 14 amino acids. V shed 1 base and J 4 bases; nucleotides not matched to a gene: 7. The CDR3 DNA sequence: TGTGCCTGGAGTGGAGCGGGGAAATTGTACGAGCAGTACTTC. This translates into CAWSGAGKLYEQYF.

A single count supports this clone. The chain uses TRBV28 and TRBJ1-4; possibly TRBD1 for D (6 bases). Germline V gives CDR1 MDHEN, CDR2 SYDVKM. V was trimmed by 6 bases and J by 8 bases, leaving 19 bases between them. The CDR3 covers 15 residues. The CDR3 reads CASRLVSGANEKLFF. The CDR3 DNA is TGTGCCAGCAGGCTAGTATCAGGGGCGAACGAAAAACTGTTTTTT.

V is TRBV28 and J is TRBJ1-2; TRBD1 aligns across 11 bases. CDR3 length equals 15 residues. V dropped 5 bases and J dropped 3; count of bases not matched to a gene: 5. The germline V gene has CDR1 MDHEN and CDR2 SYDVKM. CDR3 DNA sequence: TGTGCCAGCAGTATCCCGGGACAGGGGGACTATGGCTACACCTTC. Translated, it gives CASSIPGQGDYGYTF.

The CDR3 spells CASSLGDMPYNEQFF. The CDR3 DNA reads as TGTGCCAGCAGCTTGGGGGACATGCCCTACAATGAGCAGTTCTTC. V gene TRBV5-4 combines with J gene TRBJ2-1; a possible D gene is TRBD1 (6 bases). Trimming removed 0 bases from V and 2 bases from J, with 9 bases in between. The germline V gene has CDR1 SGHNT and CDR2 YYREEE (reference sequence). This CDR3 contains 15 residues.

V gene TRBV5-1 combines with J gene TRBJ2-2; 7 bases are a match to TRBD1. Trimming took 4 bases from V and 6 from J; bases not matched to a gene: 15. Germline values: CDR1 SGHRS, CDR2 YFSETQ. This CDR3 has 17 residues. The CDR3 bases are TGCGCCAGCAGCCCGACAGGGTCCGGAGATTGGTCCGGGGAGCTGTTTTTT. Its translation is CASSPTGSGDWSGELFF.

The J gene is TRBJ2-1, the V gene TRBV19, with D maybe TRBD2 (5 bases). In germline, CDR1 is LNHDA, CDR2 SQIVND (reference sequence). The CDR3 is made up of 13 amino acids. The V gene lost 2 bases and the J gene lost 9 bases, with 11 bases spanning the gap. CDR3 loop: CASSIQHGGEQFF. The CDR3 bases are TGTGCCAGTAGTATACAACACGGAGGTGAGCAGTTCTTC.

V gene TRBV7-8 combines with J gene TRBJ2-2; D not resolved. V was trimmed by 2 bases and J by 1 base, leaving 5 bases between them. The CDR3 consists of 14 residues. Germline CDR1 reads SGHVS; CDR2 reads FQNEAQ. The CDR3, as DNA: TGTGCCAGCAGCTTAAGACAGAACACCGGGGAGCTGTTTTTT. Protein: CASSLRQNTGELFF.

The chain combines TRBV19 with TRBJ1-6; 7 bases align to TRBD1. Trimming took 5 bases from V and 7 from J; bases not matched to a gene: 5. This CDR3 region has 14 residues. Looked up from germline, CDR1 is LNHDA and CDR2 is SQIVND (reference sequence). This chain's CDR3 is CASSSTGLNSPLHF. In nucleotides, the CDR3 is TGTGCCAGTAGTTCGACAGGGTTGAATTCACCCCTCCACTTT.

The chain employs TRBV5-5 and TRBJ2-2; TRBD1 is a possible D gene (6 bases). This CDR3 region has 17 residues. From germline, CDR1 is SGHKS and CDR2 YYEKEE (reference sequence). Trimming cost V 0 bases and J 8 bases, with 20 bases left between them. The chain's CDR3 is CASSLDRNRVRDGELFF. The CDR3 DNA reads as TGTGCCAGCAGCTTGGATCGAAACAGGGTCAGGGATGGGGAGCTGTTTTTT.

The chain recombines TRBV20-1 with TRBJ2-7, with D maybe TRBD2 (5 bases). This CDR3 is 11 amino acids long. CDR1 and CDR2 from the germline V gene are DFQATT and SNEGSKA (reference sequence). Trimming stripped 5 bases from V and 3 bases from J, with 8 bases between. The CDR3 here is CSAGDYYEQYF. CDR3 coding DNA: TGCAGTGCTGGTGACTACTACGAGCAGTACTTC.

This clone was seen just once. CDR3 DNA: TGTGCCAGCAGCCCGGGTCAAGGGCGGGGGGGCCCAATTGAGCAGTTCTTC. As protein: CASSPGQGRGGPIEQFF. V gene TRBV11-2 combines with J gene TRBJ2-1, with TRBD2 matching 9 bases. The V gene end was trimmed by 5 bases and the J gene end by 9 bases; junction bases not matched to a gene: 17. The CDR3 is 17 residues long. Germline V gene lookup returns CDR1 SGHAT and CDR2 FQNNGV.